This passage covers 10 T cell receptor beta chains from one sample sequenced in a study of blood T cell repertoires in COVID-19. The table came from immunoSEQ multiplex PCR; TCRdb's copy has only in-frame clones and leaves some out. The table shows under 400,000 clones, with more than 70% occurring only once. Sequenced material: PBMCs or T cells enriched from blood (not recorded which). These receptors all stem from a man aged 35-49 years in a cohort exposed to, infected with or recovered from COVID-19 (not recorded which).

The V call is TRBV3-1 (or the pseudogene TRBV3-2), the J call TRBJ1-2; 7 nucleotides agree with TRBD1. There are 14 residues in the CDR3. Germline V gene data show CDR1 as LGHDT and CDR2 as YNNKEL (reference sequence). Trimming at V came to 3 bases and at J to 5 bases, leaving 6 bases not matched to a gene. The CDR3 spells CASSQWTGGYGYTF. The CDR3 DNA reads TGTGCCAGCAGCCAGTGGACAGGAGGATATGGCTACACCTTC.

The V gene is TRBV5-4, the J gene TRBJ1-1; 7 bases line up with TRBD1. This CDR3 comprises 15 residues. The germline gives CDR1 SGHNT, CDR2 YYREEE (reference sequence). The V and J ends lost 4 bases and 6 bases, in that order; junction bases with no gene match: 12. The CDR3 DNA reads TGTGCCAGCAGCCCCACAGGGGATCGGGGCGCTGAAGCTTTCTTT. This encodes CASSPTGDRGAEAFF. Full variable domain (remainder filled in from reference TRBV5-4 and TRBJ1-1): ETGVTQSPTHLIKTRGQQVTLRCSSQSGHNTVSWYQQALGQGPQFIFQYYREEENGRGNFPPRFSGLQFPNYSSELNVNALELDDSALYLCASSPTGDRGAEAFFGQGTRLTVV.

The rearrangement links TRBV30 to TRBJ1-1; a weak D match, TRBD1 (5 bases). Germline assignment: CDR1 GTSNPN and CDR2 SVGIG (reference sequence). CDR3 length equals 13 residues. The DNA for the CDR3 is TGTGCGGCCAACCAGGGTATGAACACTGAAGCTTTCTTT. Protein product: CAANQGMNTEAFF.

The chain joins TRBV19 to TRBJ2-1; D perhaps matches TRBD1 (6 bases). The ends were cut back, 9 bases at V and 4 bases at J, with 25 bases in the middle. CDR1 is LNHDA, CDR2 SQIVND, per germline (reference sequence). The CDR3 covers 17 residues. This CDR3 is CASRRTTPRGSYNEQFF. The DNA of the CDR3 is TGTGCCAGCCGGCGGACAACACCCAGGGGTAGTTACAATGAGCAGTTCTTC.

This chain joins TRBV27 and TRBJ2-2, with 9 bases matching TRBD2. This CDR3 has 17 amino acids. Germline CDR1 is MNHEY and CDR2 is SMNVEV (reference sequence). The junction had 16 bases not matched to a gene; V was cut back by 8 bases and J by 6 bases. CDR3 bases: TGTGCCAGCCAGGGTCGCCCGGACCAGCGGGAGGCCGGGGAGCTGTTTTTT. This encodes CASQGRPDQREAGELFF.

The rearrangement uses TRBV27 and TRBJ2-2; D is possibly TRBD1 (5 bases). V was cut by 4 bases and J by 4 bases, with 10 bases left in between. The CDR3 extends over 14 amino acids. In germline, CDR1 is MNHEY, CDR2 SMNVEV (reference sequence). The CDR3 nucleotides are TGTGCCAGCAGTTCTAGGGGCGGCACCGGGGAGCTGTTTTTT. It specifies CASSSRGGTGELFF.

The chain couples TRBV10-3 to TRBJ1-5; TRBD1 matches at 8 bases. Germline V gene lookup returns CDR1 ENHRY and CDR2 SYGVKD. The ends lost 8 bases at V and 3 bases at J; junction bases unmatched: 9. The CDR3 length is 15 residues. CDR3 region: CAIWGGQGNNQPQHF. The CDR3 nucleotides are TGTGCCATCTGGGGCGGACAGGGTAACAATCAGCCCCAGCATTTT.

The CDR3 is CAWGLAGNIQYF. CDR3 nucleotide sequence: TGTGCCTGGGGACTAGCGGGAAACATTCAGTACTTC. The chain is built from TRBV30 and TRBJ2-4; 11 positions agree with TRBD2. The germline V gene has CDR1 GTSNPN and CDR2 SVGIG (reference sequence). The ends lost 5 bases at V and 6 bases at J; junction bases unmatched: 0. This CDR3 region has 12 residues.

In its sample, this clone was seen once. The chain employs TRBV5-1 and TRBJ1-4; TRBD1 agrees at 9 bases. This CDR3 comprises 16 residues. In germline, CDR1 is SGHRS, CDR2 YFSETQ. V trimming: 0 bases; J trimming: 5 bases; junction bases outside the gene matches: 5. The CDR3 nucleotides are TGCGCCAGCAGCTTGGGGGGACAGGGCCTAAATGAAAAACTGTTTTTT. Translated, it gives CASSLGGQGLNEKLFF.

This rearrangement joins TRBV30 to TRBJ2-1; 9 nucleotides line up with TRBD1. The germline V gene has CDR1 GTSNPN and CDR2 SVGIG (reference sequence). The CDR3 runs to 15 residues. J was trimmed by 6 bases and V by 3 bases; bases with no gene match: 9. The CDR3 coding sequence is TGTGCCTGGAGGCATGGGACAGGGCTGGCCAATGAGCAGTTCTTC. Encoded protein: CAWRHGTGLANEQFF. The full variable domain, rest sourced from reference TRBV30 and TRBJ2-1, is SQTIHQWPATLVQPVGSPLSLECTVEGTSNPNLYWYRQAAGRGLQLLFYSVGIGQISSEVPQNLSASRPQDRQFILSSKKLLLSDSGFYLCAWRHGTGLANEQFFGPGTRLTVL.